The T cell receptor beta chain under discussion was sequenced for a study of human versus mouse CDR3 diversity and MHC coevolution. The CDR3 sequence is 16 residues long. Germline CDR1 and CDR2: SGHAT and FQNNGV. The V end lost 6 bases, the J end lost 0 bases, and 15 bases lay between the germline ends. Measured with immunoSEQ multiplex PCR; TCRdb has only the in-frame clones, and not every one. Here the sample spans around 77,000 clones, around 93% being singletons. The receptor was derived from a person aged 25 to 75 in good health. The sample comprised naive CD4+ T cells from blood. Indicated subset: CD45RO-negative CD62L-positive naive CD4 T cells. The V call is TRBV11-2, the J call TRBJ1-3, with unresolved D. In DNA, the CDR3 is TGTGCCAGCAGTCCGGGGATAATGAGCTCTGGAAACACCATATATTTT. It translates to CASSPGIMSSGNTIYF.